These 18 T cell receptor beta chains were all obtained from the same sample, sequenced in a study of T cells in Graves' hyperthyroidism and ophthalmopathy. RNA transcripts yielded amplified TCR beta CDR3 regions. First-round RT-PCR targeting the TCR CDR3 was performed with the HTBI primer set. TCRdb re-called the multiplex PCR reads through MiXCR, storing one row per CDR3 protein. Of nearly 250,000 distinct CDR3 sequences in the sample, around 25% were seen once. Specimen: blood. The receptors originated from a woman between 40 and 55 years old with Graves' ophthalmopathy.

This clonotype occurred many times. The gene calls are TRBV29-1 and TRBJ2-5; 8 nucleotides line up with TRBD1. Per the germline V gene, CDR1 is SQVTM and CDR2 is ANQGSEA. The ends lost 4 bases at V and 5 bases at J; junction bases unmatched: 3. This CDR3 region has 12 residues. In DNA form, the CDR3 reads TGCAGCGTTGTTCAGGGGGCTGAGACCCAGTACTTC. Its translation is CSVVQGAETQYF.

V and J are TRBV19 and TRBJ2-2; 7 nucleotides match TRBD1. Germline values: CDR1 LNHDA, CDR2 SQIVND (reference sequence). The CDR3 spans 14 residues. The ends lost 4 bases at V and 6 bases at J; junction bases unmatched: 5. The CDR3 DNA is TGTGCCAGTAGTAGACAGGGAATCGCCGGGGAGCTGTTTTTT. Its protein product is CASSRQGIAGELFF. Together with reference TRBV19 and TRBJ2-2, the CDR3 gives the full variable domain: DGGITQSPKYLFRKEGQNVTLSCEQNLNHDAMYWYRQDPGQGLRLIYYSQIVNDFQKGDIAEGYSVSREKKESFPLTVTSAQKNPTAFYLCASSRQGIAGELFFGEGSRLTVL.

There are many counts of this clonotype. This chain connects TRBV15 to TRBJ2-6, with 7 bases matching TRBD1. The junction had 8 bases not matched to a gene; V was cut back by 1 base and J by 2 bases. Germline CDR1 LNHNV, CDR2 YYDKDF (reference sequence). The CDR3 is 18 amino acids. The CDR3, as DNA: TGTGCCACCAGCAGAGGCAGACAGGGATTAGCTGGGGCCAACGTCCTGACTTTC. Translated, it gives CATSRGRQGLAGANVLTF.

This clonotype was detected ten times or more. This sequence joins TRBV27 and TRBJ1-1; D uncertain. The CDR3 runs to 15 residues. With 2 bases removed from V and 2 bases from J, the gap between germline ends came to 12 bases. Per the germline V gene, CDR1 is MNHEY and CDR2 is SMNVEV (reference sequence). As DNA, the CDR3 is TGTGCCAGCAGTTTACAAAGGACGGTAAACACTGAAGCTTTCTTT. The encoded protein is CASSLQRTVNTEAFF.

This clonotype was counted many times. The chain recombines TRBV7-6 with TRBJ1-1; 8 positions match TRBD1. In germline, CDR1 is SGHVS, CDR2 FNYEAQ. The CDR3 consists of 15 residues. After removal of 2 bases from V and 5 bases from J, the junction contained 7 bases not matched to a gene. The CDR3 reads CASSLSQGAKTEAFF. The CDR3 DNA reads TGTGCCAGCAGCTTATCTCAGGGGGCGAAAACTGAAGCTTTCTTT. The full variable domain, with the rest looked up from reference TRBV7-6 and TRBJ1-1, is GAGVSQSPRYKVTKRGQDVALRCDPISGHVSLYWYRQALGQGPEFLTYFNYEAQQDKSGLPNDRFSAERPEGSISTLTIQRTEQRDSAMYRCASSLSQGAKTEAFFGQGTRLTVV.

This clonotype was detected many times. The chain uses TRBV27 and TRBJ2-7, with D perhaps being TRBD1 or TRBD2 (6 bases each). This CDR3 has 15 amino acids. Germline V gene lookup returns CDR1 MNHEY and CDR2 SMNVEV (reference sequence). The CDR3 DNA is TGTGCAACCCGCCTCCGAGGGGGGTTGGCCTACGAGCAGTACTTC. Its translation: CATRLRGGLAYEQYF.

This clonotype was seen at least ten times. This chain joins TRBV20-1 and TRBJ2-2, with D tentatively TRBD1 (6 bases). CDR3 size: 13 residues. Trimming took 0 bases from V and 8 from J, leaving 10 bases between them. Germline assignment: CDR1 DFQATT and CDR2 SNEGSKA (reference sequence). As DNA, the CDR3 is TGCAGTGCTAGAGACAGGGGCGAGGGGGAGCTGTTTTTT. Its protein is CSARDRGEGELFF.

This clonotype has ten or more counts. The chain uses TRBV28 and TRBJ1-2; tentatively, D is TRBD1 (5 bases). V was shortened by 6 bases and J by 4 bases, with 18 bases between the two germline ends. The CDR3 consists of 15 residues. From germline, CDR1 is MDHEN and CDR2 SYDVKM. The CDR3 DNA reads TGTGCCAGCAGCCCACTAGTCTGGGGCTCCTATGGCTACACCTTC. Residues: CASSPLVWGSYGYTF.

This clonotype has ten or more counts. The gene calls are TRBV7-9 and TRBJ2-7, with D maybe TRBD1 (5 bases). This CDR3 spans 14 amino acids. V was cut by 5 bases and J by 7 bases, with 18 bases left in between. CDR1 is SEHNR, CDR2 FQNEAQ, per germline (reference sequence). The CDR3 nucleotides are TGTGCCAGCAGCCACGCCCAGGGCTCAGGGGAGCAGTACTTC. It codes for CASSHAQGSGEQYF. The full variable domain, rest sourced from reference TRBV7-9 and TRBJ2-7, is DTGVSQNPRHKITKRGQNVTFRCDPISEHNRLYWYRQTLGQGPEFLTYFQNEAQLEKSRLLSDRFSAERPKGSFSTLEIQRTEQGDSAMYLCASSHAQGSGEQYFGPGTRLTVT.

This clonotype was counted many times. This rearrangement joins TRBV15 to TRBJ1-2; 7 bases match TRBD1. Germline CDR1 and CDR2: LNHNV and YYDKDF (reference sequence). The CDR3 totals 14 residues. After removal of 1 base from V and 8 bases from J, the junction contained 7 bases not matched to a gene. CDR3 amino acids: CATSRGDPGGGYTF. The CDR3 bases are TGTGCCACCAGCAGAGGAGACCCAGGGGGAGGCTACACCTTC.

CDR3 DNA sequence: TGTGCCAGCAGTTTCGACCGGGGGTGGGAGACCCAGTACTTC. Its protein is CASSFDRGWETQYF. The rearrangement links TRBV27 to TRBJ2-5, with a possible D match to TRBD2 (6 bases). The CDR3 loop spans 14 amino acids. Germline assignment: CDR1 MNHEY and CDR2 SMNVEV (reference sequence). Trimming took 3 bases from V and 5 from J, leaving 13 bases between them.

This clonotype was observed many times. The V and J genes are TRBV6-5 and TRBJ2-7; the match to TRBD1 covers 9 bases. Germline trimming cut 0 bases from V and 3 bases from J; bases unmatched to any gene: 3. There are 15 residues in the CDR3. Germline lookup yields CDR1 MNHEY and CDR2 SVGAGI. The CDR3 protein is CASSYSTGGLYEQYF. The CDR3 coding sequence is TGTGCCAGCAGTTACTCGACAGGGGGGCTCTACGAGCAGTACTTC.

Points on this clonotype: A much larger clone sits a single nucleotide away, making a read error possible. The chain employs TRBV28 and TRBJ2-7; D is unclear. CDR1 MDHEN and CDR2 SYDVKM come from the germline V gene. The CDR3 covers 15 residues. This CDR3 reads CVSSLTGPHLYEQYF. CDR3 in DNA: TGTGTCAGCAGCCTTACCGGGCCACACCTATACGAGCAGTACTTC.

This clonotype was picked up many times. The chain uses TRBV28 and TRBJ2-7; tentatively, D is TRBD2 (6 bases). The CDR3 contains 14 residues. Trimming left V 4 bases short and J 9 bases short, with 19 bases between. Germline CDR1 is MDHEN and CDR2 is SYDVKM. The CDR3 here is CASSSDYEGRGQYF. CDR3 nucleotides: TGTGCCAGCAGTTCGGACTACGAGGGAAGAGGGCAGTACTTC.

This clonotype appeared a few times. The rearrangement links TRBV28 to TRBJ2-7; 7 bases are a match to TRBD2. The CDR3 length is 17 residues. Unmatched junction bases numbered 15, after V lost 4 bases and J lost 3 bases. Germline loops: CDR1 MDHEN, CDR2 SYDVKM. The CDR3 DNA reads TGTGCCAGCAGTTCCTCTTGGGGCGGGAGCCGGGTCTACGAGCAGTACTTC. It is translated as CASSSSWGGSRVYEQYF.

This clonotype has just one count. The rearrangement uses TRBV6-1 and TRBJ2-1; D is unresolved. With 6 bases removed from V and 6 bases from J, the gap between germline ends came to 12 bases. Looked up from germline, CDR1 is MNHNS and CDR2 is SASEGT. The CDR3 spans 13 residues. CDR3 DNA: TGTGCCAGCAGCCCTACCGAGAGCAATGAGCAGTTCTTC. Protein: CASSPTESNEQFF.

This clonotype has at least ten counts. The chain has TRBV6-1 and TRBJ2-6; D not resolved. Per the germline V gene, CDR1 is MNHNS and CDR2 is SASEGT. The V end lost 2 bases, the J end lost 0 bases, and 5 bases lay between the germline ends. The CDR3 sequence is 15 residues long. The CDR3 protein is CASSENSSGANVLTF. Here the CDR3 DNA reads TGTGCCAGCAGTGAAAACAGCTCTGGGGCCAACGTCCTGACTTTC.

This clonotype showed up just a few times. The rearrangement uses TRBV6-4 and TRBJ1-5; 7 bases are shared with TRBD1. V lost 6 bases, J lost 0 bases, and 11 bases stayed unmatched. This CDR3 has 17 residues. CDR1 is MRHNA and CDR2 is SNTAGT in the germline V gene. In nucleotides, the CDR3 is TGTGCCAGCAGGGGGGGACAGCGAACCCCTAGCAATCAGCCCCAGCATTTT. Translation gives CASRGGQRTPSNQPQHF.